One and the same sample provided the 25 T cell receptor beta chains below, sequenced in a study of early T cells in non-severe SARS-CoV-2 infection. One entry per CDR3 protein results from TCRdb running MiXCR on the 5' RACE reads. The sample contains 65,000 to 75,000 distinct CDR3 sequences, approximately 10% of which appear only once. Sequencing was done on a sample of whole blood. The receptors shown here come from an adult who was a healthcare worker with PCR-confirmed SARS-CoV-2 infection or an uninfected control (not recorded which).

The chain uses TRBV6-2 or TRBV6-3 and TRBJ2-7; 9 bases are a match to TRBD2. The CDR3 consists of 15 residues. The junction had 18 bases not matched to a gene; V was cut back by 7 bases and J by 11 bases. The germline gives CDR1 MNHEY, CDR2 SVGEGT. The CDR3 loop reads CASKKGRQREVPEYF. In DNA form, the CDR3 reads TGTGCCAGCAAGAAGGGGCGGCAGCGGGAGGTCCCGGAGTACTTC.

The table lists this clonotype with a few counts. The chain combines TRBV7-9 with TRBJ2-5; 8 bases align to TRBD2. The CDR3 is 14 amino acids. Germline CDR1 reads SEHNR; CDR2 reads FQNEAQ (reference sequence). J lost 2 bases, V lost 6 bases, and 5 bases had no gene match. The CDR3 loop reads CASRRGGLQETQYF. In DNA, the CDR3 is TGTGCCAGCAGACGGGGGGGACTACAAGAGACCCAGTACTTC.

On this clonotype: This may arise from a read error, as a much more abundant clone is one base away. The V and J genes are TRBV27 and TRBJ2-7, with no clear D. Germline-derived CDR1 and CDR2 are MNHEY and SMNVEV (reference sequence). This CDR3 is 14 amino acids long. V was clipped by 3 bases and J by 7 bases, with 16 bases between them. CDR3 in amino acids: CASSFGRNPGEQYF. CDR3 nucleotide sequence: TGTGCCAGCAGTTTCGGCAGGAACCCCGGGGAGCAGTACTTC.

This clonotype was recorded at least ten times. The chain links TRBV29-1 to TRBJ2-2; perhaps D is TRBD1 or TRBD2 (5 bases each). Germline lookup yields CDR1 SQVTM and CDR2 ANQGSEA. The CDR3 is made up of 15 amino acids. V was shortened by 6 bases and J by 5 bases, with 19 bases between the two germline ends. The CDR3 region has the DNA TGCAGCGTCCCCCGGTCGCAGGGAGTTACCGGGGAGCTGTTTTTT. Its protein is CSVPRSQGVTGELFF.

This clonotype has just a few counts. The chain uses TRBV19 and TRBJ2-1; 7 bases agree with TRBD2. The germline V gene has CDR1 LNHDA and CDR2 SQIVND (reference sequence). The CDR3 sequence is 15 residues long. The J segment lost 11 bases and the V segment lost 3 bases, leaving 13 bases of the junction unmatched. The CDR3 region is CASSISGGYSAKQFF. CDR3 DNA: TGTGCCAGTAGTATTTCCGGGGGGTACTCTGCGAAGCAGTTCTTC.

Of note for this clonotype: A read error is possible here, since a much larger clone lies one base away. Because the CDR3 is missing its conserved closing phenylalanine or tryptophan, this is likely a read error. V gene TRBV29-1 combines with J gene TRBJ2-3; TRBD2 might be the D (5 bases). The CDR3 runs 13 residues. The V gene's germline CDR1 is SQVTM and CDR2 ANQGSEA. Deletions cut 1 base from V and 4 bases from J, with 9 bases between. The CDR3 sequence: CSVEVGSADTQYS. CDR3 DNA sequence: TGCAGCGTTGAAGTTGGGAGCGCAGATACGCAGTATTCT.

The chain joins TRBV29-1 to TRBJ2-7; TRBD1 agrees at 7 bases. V shed 7 bases and J 2 bases; nucleotides not matched to a gene: 5. The CDR3 spans 12 residues. Germline V gene sequence: CDR1 SQVTM, CDR2 ANQGSEA. The CDR3 loop reads CSASGTAYEQYF. CDR3 in DNA: TGCAGCGCATCCGGGACAGCCTACGAGCAGTACTTC.

The V and J genes are TRBV14 and TRBJ1-1; no clear D. Germline CDR1 reads SGHDN; CDR2 reads FVKESK. V lost 4 bases to trimming and J lost 0 bases, with 12 bases between them. The CDR3 loop spans 15 amino acids. DNA for the CDR3: TGTGCCAGCAGCCCTGAACCGGGAATGAACACTGAAGCTTTCTTT. This translates into CASSPEPGMNTEAFF.

The gene calls are TRBV6-5 and TRBJ2-2; 7 bases are shared with TRBD2. This CDR3 has 15 amino acids. V dropped 0 bases and J dropped 4; count of bases not matched to a gene: 2. Germline lookup yields CDR1 MNHEY and CDR2 SVGAGI. For the CDR3, the DNA is TGTGCCAGCAGTTACTCGGGGGAGGGCACCGGGGAGCTGTTTTTT. It encodes CASSYSGEGTGELFF.

This clonotype has ten or more counts. The V call is TRBV30, the J call TRBJ2-7; 8 positions match TRBD1. V trimming: 2 bases; J trimming: 7 bases; junction bases outside the gene matches: 10. Germline V gene lookup returns CDR1 GTSNPN and CDR2 SVGIG (reference sequence). The CDR3 is made up of 14 amino acids. CDR3 in DNA: TGTGCCTGGAGTATTCTCAGGGGGCGGTGGGAGCAGTACTTC. Encoded protein: CAWSILRGRWEQYF. Supplemented by reference TRBV30 and TRBJ2-7, the full variable domain reads SQTIHQWPATLVQPVGSPLSLECTVEGTSNPNLYWYRQAAGRGLQLLFYSVGIGQISSEVPQNLSASRPQDRQFILSSKKLLLSDSGFYLCAWSILRGRWEQYFGPGTRLTVT.

A few counts support this clonotype. The rearrangement links TRBV20-1 to TRBJ1-4, with unresolved D. The germline V gene encodes CDR1 DFQATT and CDR2 SNEGSKA (reference sequence). The CDR3 runs 14 residues. V lost 5 bases, J lost 3 bases, and 13 bases lay in between. This chain's CDR3 is CSARRGHANEKLFF. The CDR3 coding sequence is TGCAGTGCTCGCCGGGGTCATGCTAATGAAAAACTGTTTTTT.

This clonotype was picked up a small number of times. The chain links TRBV2 to TRBJ2-1; a possible D gene is TRBD2 (6 bases). CDR1 is SNHLY and CDR2 is FYNNEI in the germline V gene. The CDR3 sequence is 16 residues long. V dropped 5 bases and J dropped 2 bases, with 16 bases sitting between them. The DNA of the CDR3 is TGTGCCAGCAGTCCTAGGCGTGGAGGGACCTACAATGAGCAGTTCTTC. This gives the protein CASSPRRGGTYNEQFF. The complete variable domain, with remaining parts taken from reference TRBV2 and TRBJ2-1, reads EPEVTQTPSHQVTQMGQEVILRCVPISNHLYFYWYRQILGQKVEFLVSFYNNEISEKSEIFDDQFSVERPDGSNFTLKIRSTKLEDSAMYFCASSPRRGGTYNEQFFGPGTRLTVL.

The chain has TRBV20-1 and TRBJ2-5; 14 bases line up with TRBD2. The V gene's germline CDR1 is DFQATT and CDR2 SNEGSKA (reference sequence). The CDR3 runs to 18 residues. Germline trimming cut 3 bases from V and 5 bases from J; bases unmatched to any gene: 14. CDR3 protein: CSASDYGTSGRLLETQYF. CDR3 DNA sequence: TGCAGTGCTAGCGACTACGGGACTAGCGGGAGATTATTGGAGACCCAGTACTTC.

V gene TRBV7-9 combines with J gene TRBJ2-3; 8 bases match TRBD1. CDR1 is SEHNR, CDR2 FQNEAQ, per germline (reference sequence). There are 13 residues in the CDR3. Unmatched junction bases numbered 4, after V lost 5 bases and J lost 6 bases. CDR3 sequence: CASSPQGEDTQYF. The CDR3 DNA sequence: TGTGCCAGCAGCCCACAGGGGGAGGATACGCAGTATTTT. Variable domain in full (rest from reference TRBV7-9 and TRBJ2-3): DTGVSQNPRHKITKRGQNVTFRCDPISEHNRLYWYRQTLGQGPEFLTYFQNEAQLEKSRLLSDRFSAERPKGSFSTLEIQRTEQGDSAMYLCASSPQGEDTQYFGPGTRLTVL.

There are a few counts of this clonotype. V gene TRBV2 combines with J gene TRBJ1-4; the match to TRBD1 covers 9 bases. The CDR3 runs to 13 residues. V was pared by 8 bases and J by 8 bases, with 6 bases of the junction left unmatched. CDR1 and CDR2 from the germline V gene are SNHLY and FYNNEI. In nucleotides, the CDR3 is TGTGCCAGCCGAACAGGGGGCCGAGAAAAACTGTTTTTT. Translating gives CASRTGGREKLFF.

This clonotype was picked up many times. This chain links TRBV6-6 with TRBJ2-7, with 10 bases matching TRBD2. The CDR3 contains 15 residues. V gave up 4 bases and J gave up 2 bases; unmatched junction bases: 5. The germline gives CDR1 MNHNY, CDR2 SVGAGI (reference sequence). The CDR3 spells CASSLAGGVTYEQYF. Here the CDR3 DNA reads TGTGCCAGCAGTTTAGCGGGAGGCGTCACCTACGAGCAGTACTTC.

V gene TRBV7-2 combines with J gene TRBJ2-1; D is unresolved. The V gene's germline CDR1 is SGHTA and CDR2 FQGNSA. Trimming stripped 5 bases from V and 9 bases from J, with 23 bases between. There are 16 residues in the CDR3. The CDR3 sequence is CASSPQPGMISGEQFF. CDR3 in DNA: TGTGCCAGCAGCCCCCAGCCGGGTATGATCAGTGGTGAGCAGTTCTTC.

V gene TRBV5-6 combines with J gene TRBJ2-1, with TRBD2 matching 10 bases. The CDR3 extends over 17 amino acids. Germline V gene lookup returns CDR1 SGHDT and CDR2 YYEEEE. The V gene end was trimmed by 5 bases and the J gene end by 0 bases; junction bases not matched to a gene: 8. The CDR3 sequence: CASSVPGLAFSYNEQFF. In DNA form, the CDR3 reads TGTGCCAGCAGTGTGCCGGGACTAGCGTTCTCCTACAATGAGCAGTTCTTC.

The table lists this clonotype with a few counts. The rearrangement joins TRBV30 to TRBJ1-1; D gene uncertain. This CDR3 has 13 residues. Germline V gene sequence: CDR1 GTSNPN, CDR2 SVGIG (reference sequence). V was trimmed by 3 bases and J by 6 bases, leaving 14 bases between them. CDR3 in amino acids: CAWSLIDGAEAFF. CDR3 sequence (DNA): TGTGCCTGGAGCCTTATCGACGGCGCTGAAGCTTTCTTT. The full variable domain, completed using reference TRBV30 and TRBJ1-1, is SQTIHQWPATLVQPVGSPLSLECTVEGTSNPNLYWYRQAAGRGLQLLFYSVGIGQISSEVPQNLSASRPQDRQFILSSKKLLLSDSGFYLCAWSLIDGAEAFFGQGTRLTVV.

This clonotype has a count of ten or more. The rearrangement uses TRBV9 and TRBJ2-7, with 7 bases that match TRBD1. CDR1 and CDR2 from the germline V gene are SGDLS and YYNGEE. CDR3 size: 15 residues. V trimming: 7 bases; J trimming: 3 bases; junction bases outside the gene matches: 13. In DNA, the CDR3 is TGTGCCAGCGGCCACTCCCGGGACAGTCTCTACGAGCAGTACTTC. Encoded protein: CASGHSRDSLYEQYF.

This clonotype has ten or more counts. This chain links TRBV7-3 with TRBJ2-5; a weak D match, TRBD2 (7 bases). This CDR3 comprises 14 residues. The V end lost 1 base, the J end lost 4 bases, and 10 bases lay between the germline ends. Germline-derived CDR1 and CDR2 are SGHTA and FQGTGA. The CDR3 coding sequence is TGTGCCAGCAGCTTAAGGGGGGGCCGAGAGACCCAGTACTTC. Translating it yields CASSLRGGRETQYF.

The sample holds many counts of this clonotype. The V gene is TRBV7-9, the J gene TRBJ2-1; D remains unclear. This CDR3 is built from 17 residues. Trimming shortened V by 5 bases and J by 7 bases, and 24 bases separated the two germline ends. The germline V gene encodes CDR1 SEHNR and CDR2 FQNEAQ (reference sequence). For the CDR3, the DNA is TGTGCCAGCAGCCGTTCCTACACGAACAGCCAGGTGAATGAGCAGTTCTTC. Its protein is CASSRSYTNSQVNEQFF.

This clonotype came up many times. This chain connects TRBV5-1 to TRBJ1-1; D remains unclear. The CDR3 has 13 residues. V shed 0 bases and J shed 7 bases, with 10 bases lying between them. Germline V lookup: CDR1 SGHRS, CDR2 YFSETQ. This CDR3 reads CASSLGPANEAFF. The CDR3 DNA follows: TGCGCCAGCAGCTTGGGTCCAGCCAATGAAGCTTTCTTT. The whole variable domain, remainder taken from reference TRBV5-1 and TRBJ1-1, is KAGVTQTPRYLIKTRGQQVTLSCSPISGHRSVSWYQQTPGQGLQFLFEYFSETQRNKGNFPGRFSGRQFSNSRSEMNVSTLELGDSALYLCASSLGPANEAFFGQGTRLTVV.

This clonotype was found many times. This chain joins TRBV12-3 or TRBV12-4 and TRBJ1-4; D may be TRBD1 (5 bases). CDR3 length: 16 residues. The germline V and J ends were trimmed by 4 bases and 4 bases, with 16 bases remaining between them. The CDR3 DNA is TGTGCCAGCAGTTCAGCAGTCGGGACGGATAATGAAAAACTGTTTTTT. Protein sequence: CASSSAVGTDNEKLFF.

This clonotype has a handful of counts. CDR3 in amino acids: CSAHYEQYF. CDR3 in DNA: TGCAGCGCCCACTACGAGCAGTACTTC. The rearrangement joins TRBV29-1 to TRBJ2-7; no reliable D call. Trimming left V 7 bases short and J 3 bases short, with 4 bases between. The V gene's germline CDR1 is SQVTM and CDR2 ANQGSEA. The CDR3 extends over 9 amino acids.